Listed here are 20 T cell receptor beta chains from one sample, sequenced in a study of blood T cell repertoires in COVID-19. The data were produced by immunoSEQ multiplex PCR, yet TCRdb's version contains in-frame clones alone and is incomplete. The sample shows a few hundred thousand clones, around 89% of them seen only once. The specimen sequenced was peripheral blood. Receptors were obtained from a woman in her twenties or thirties who had recovered from COVID-19.

This clone came up once. This chain joins TRBV4-3 and TRBJ2-5, with 10 bases lining up with TRBD2. Germline V gene data show CDR1 as LGHNA and CDR2 as YSLEER. V dropped 5 bases and J dropped 1; count of bases not matched to a gene: 16. This CDR3 contains 19 residues. The CDR3: CASSYLWTSGGQLQETQYF. CDR3 DNA sequence: TGCGCCAGCAGCTACCTCTGGACTAGCGGTGGCCAACTCCAAGAGACCCAGTACTTC.

V is TRBV6-5 and J is TRBJ1-2; TRBD1 is a possible D gene (5 bases). The CDR3 consists of 15 residues. The V end was cut by 2 bases, the J end by 6 bases, with 16 bases between. The germline gives CDR1 MNHEY, CDR2 SVGAGI. CDR3: CASSYQGSLVNGYTF. The CDR3 nucleotides are TGTGCCAGCAGTTACCAGGGAAGTTTGGTCAATGGCTACACCTTC.

The J gene is TRBJ2-2, the V gene TRBV18; tentatively, D is TRBD2 (6 bases). Germline V lookup: CDR1 KGHSH, CDR2 LQKENI. The CDR3 runs to 15 residues. The ends were cut back, 0 bases at V and 6 bases at J, with 11 bases in the middle. The CDR3 coding sequence is TGTGCCAGCTCACCACCGACCGGAGGGGCCGGGGAGCTGTTTTTT. Protein sequence: CASSPPTGGAGELFF.

The chain is built from TRBV5-8 and TRBJ2-3; 9 nucleotides agree with TRBD1. Unmatched junction bases numbered 7, after V lost 4 bases and J lost 1 base. This CDR3 contains 16 residues. The germline CDR1 and CDR2 sequences are SGHTS and YDEGEE. CDR3: CASSIKRTGGTDTQYF. DNA of the CDR3: TGTGCCAGCAGCATTAAGCGGACAGGGGGCACAGATACGCAGTATTTT.

This chain joins TRBV2 and TRBJ1-5, with 9 bases that match TRBD1. Trimming took 6 bases from V and 6 from J; bases not matched to a gene: 3. There are 13 residues in the CDR3. The germline V gene has CDR1 SNHLY and CDR2 FYNNEI. CDR3 bases: TGTGCCAGCAGCGGGACAGGGAGTCAGCCCCAGCATTTT. Encoded protein: CASSGTGSQPQHF.

The V gene is TRBV5-1, the J gene TRBJ2-3, with 8 positions matching TRBD1. The CDR3 contains 18 residues. Trimming at V came to 4 bases and at J to 0 bases, leaving 13 bases not matched to a gene. The germline V gene encodes CDR1 SGHRS and CDR2 YFSETQ. The CDR3 region has the DNA TGCGCCAGCAGCGGGACTTTACGGACAGGGCGGAGCACAGATACGCAGTATTTT. It is translated as CASSGTLRTGRSTDTQYF.

This clone has just a few counts. V usage is TRBV7-2 and J usage is TRBJ1-1; D gene ambiguous. Trimming shortened V by 2 bases and J by 5 bases, and 12 bases separated the two germline ends. Germline-derived CDR1 and CDR2 are SGHTA and FQGNSA. The CDR3 is 14 amino acids. DNA of the CDR3: TGTGCCAGCAGCTTAAAGCGAGGTGAGACTGAAGCTTTCTTT. Its protein is CASSLKRGETEAFF.

The chain recombines TRBV7-9 with TRBJ2-1; 8 nucleotides align to TRBD2. The V segment lost 7 bases and the J segment 16 bases; nucleotides outside the gene matches: 12. Looked up from germline, CDR1 is SEHNR and CDR2 is FQNEAQ (reference sequence). CDR3 length: 12 residues. The CDR3 region has the DNA TGTGCCAGCACCACTAGCGGTTCGGTCGGTTTCTTC. Translating gives CASTTSGSVGFF.

The chain combines TRBV6-6 with TRBJ2-2; D might be TRBD1 (6 bases). Looked up from germline, CDR1 is MNHNY and CDR2 is SVGAGI (reference sequence). V lost 6 bases and J 0 bases, leaving 11 bases between the germline ends. This CDR3 is 15 amino acids long. DNA for the CDR3: TGTGCCAGCAGGACGACAGGTCCGAACACCGGGGAGCTGTTTTTT. Its protein product is CASRTTGPNTGELFF.

The chain uses TRBV11-1 and TRBJ1-1; D uncertain. Trimming stripped 5 bases from V and 6 bases from J, with 10 bases between. The CDR3 runs 12 residues. Germline CDR1 reads SGHAT; CDR2 reads FQDESV (reference sequence). The CDR3: CASSPGWPEAFF. For the CDR3, the DNA is TGTGCCAGCAGCCCCGGGTGGCCTGAAGCTTTCTTT.

As to this clone: Other DNA variants within this sample encode the same CDR3. V and J are TRBV11-2 and TRBJ2-7; D not resolved. Germline V gene lookup returns CDR1 SGHAT and CDR2 FQNNGV. CDR3 size: 11 residues. Deletions cut 5 bases from V and 0 bases from J, with 2 bases between. CDR3 nucleotide sequence: TGTGCCAGCAGCCACTCCTACGAGCAGTACTTC. This translates into CASSHSYEQYF. The complete variable domain, with remaining parts taken from reference TRBV11-2 and TRBJ2-7, reads EAGVAQSPRYKIIEKRQSVAFWCNPISGHATLYWYQQILGQGPKLLIQFQNNGVVDDSQLPKDRFSAERLKGVDSTLKIQPAKLEDSAVYLCASSHSYEQYFGPGTRLTVT.

The V gene is TRBV29-1, the J gene TRBJ1-5; 7 bases map to TRBD1. Germline values: CDR1 SQVTM, CDR2 ANQGSEA. This CDR3 spans 14 amino acids. Trimming at V came to 4 bases and at J to 4 bases, leaving 7 bases not matched to a gene. The CDR3 region is CSVVPGGTNQPQHF. The CDR3, as DNA: TGCAGCGTTGTACCAGGGGGAACGAATCAGCCCCAGCATTTT.

In this sample, this clone turned up once. The rearrangement links TRBV29-1 to TRBJ1-4; D is unclear. V was clipped by 5 bases and J by 8 bases, with 21 bases between them. Germline V gene lookup returns CDR1 SQVTM and CDR2 ANQGSEA. The CDR3 runs 15 residues. The DNA of the CDR3 is TGCAGCGTTTATCACCACCTACACTATGGAGAAAAACTGTTTTTT. Protein: CSVYHHLHYGEKLFF.

This sequence joins TRBV6-2 or TRBV6-3 and TRBJ2-3; D is unclear. Germline lookup yields CDR1 MNHEY and CDR2 SVGEGT. CDR3 size: 12 residues. Trimming shortened V by 5 bases and J by 5 bases, and 8 bases separated the two germline ends. CDR3 DNA sequence: TGTGCCAGCAGTAGTACGGGAGATACGCAGTATTTT. Translated, it gives CASSSTGDTQYF.

This rearrangement joins TRBV7-3 to TRBJ2-2; TRBD2 is a possible D gene (5 bases). The CDR3 sequence is 14 residues long. Germline lookup yields CDR1 SGHTA and CDR2 FQGTGA. Trimming pared 2 bases from V and 7 bases from J, leaving 11 bases between. CDR3 sequence: CASSLLAEGGELFF. CDR3 DNA sequence: TGTGCCAGCAGCTTATTGGCCGAGGGCGGGGAGCTGTTTTTT.

This rearrangement joins TRBV6-6 to TRBJ1-4, with 7 positions matching TRBD1. After removal of 5 bases from V and 4 bases from J, the junction contained 4 bases not matched to a gene. This CDR3 has 14 residues. Germline CDR1 and CDR2: MNHNY and SVGAGI (reference sequence). The CDR3 DNA sequence: TGTGCCAGCAGTGTACAGGGGATTAATGAAAAACTGTTTTTT. Amino acid sequence: CASSVQGINEKLFF.

This clone occurred once. The chain links TRBV7-2 to TRBJ1-2, with D possibly matching TRBD1 (6 bases). V was cut by 5 bases and J by 2 bases, with 15 bases left in between. Per the germline V gene, CDR1 is SGHTA and CDR2 is FQGNSA. The CDR3 loop spans 15 amino acids. CDR3 sequence: CASSAPGHRNYGYTF. Here the CDR3 DNA reads TGTGCCAGCAGCGCCCCGGGACACCGAAACTATGGCTACACCTTC. Filled out from reference TRBV7-2 and TRBJ1-2, the complete variable domain reads GAGVSQSPSNKVTEKGKDVELRCDPISGHTALYWYRQSLGQGLEFLIYFQGNSAPDKSGLPSDRFSAERTGGSVSTLTIQRTQQEDSAVYLCASSAPGHRNYGYTFGSGTRLTVV.

The chain links TRBV9 to TRBJ2-3, with D maybe TRBD2 (5 bases). Germline lookup yields CDR1 SGDLS and CDR2 YYNGEE. This CDR3 spans 14 amino acids. V dropped 0 bases and J dropped 2 bases, with 7 bases sitting between them. This CDR3 is CASSVDSDTDTQYF. As DNA, the CDR3 is TGTGCCAGCAGCGTAGATAGCGACACAGATACGCAGTATTTT.

Written as DNA, the CDR3 is TGTGCCAGCAATCCATCTAAGGGGGCCCTTTACAATGAGCAGTTCTTC. Protein sequence: CASNPSKGALYNEQFF. The chain uses TRBV28 and TRBJ2-1, with 7 bases identical to TRBD1. The V gene end was trimmed by 7 bases and the J gene end by 4 bases; junction bases not matched to a gene: 13. Germline loops: CDR1 MDHEN, CDR2 SYDVKM. The CDR3 is 16 amino acids.

The V call is TRBV6-4, the J call TRBJ2-3; 12 bases line up with TRBD2. With 2 bases clipped from V and 2 bases from J, the junction kept 11 bases outside the gene matches. The germline gives CDR1 MRHNA, CDR2 SNTAGT. The CDR3 loop spans 19 amino acids. The CDR3 sequence: CASSDALAGGKNNTDTQYF. For the CDR3, the DNA is TGTGCCAGCAGTGACGCCCTAGCGGGGGGGAAGAACAACACAGATACGCAGTATTTT.